Detailed here is one TCR beta chain. The sample comes from a study of T cell responses to AZD1222 COVID-19 vaccine. Produced via immunoSEQ multiplex PCR; TCRdb's table is partial and in-frame only. The table records about 150,000 clones, 91% of them present only once. The TCR originated in an adult in good health. The sample here was peripheral blood, taken on day 0 of AZD1222 vaccination.

CDR3 bases: TGTGCCACTACAGATAGCAATCAGCCCCAGCATTTT. Its translation: CATTDSNQPQHF. The chain has TRBV19 and TRBJ1-5; D is ambiguous. The CDR3 is 12 residues long. Germline CDR1 LNHDA, CDR2 SQIVND (reference sequence). Trimming took 10 bases from V and 0 from J, leaving 7 bases between them.